Listed below are T cell receptor beta chains from one sample, sequenced in a study of blood T cell repertoires in COVID-19. Data came from immunoSEQ multiplex PCR; TCRdb stores just in-frame clones and leaves some out. The sample contains around 100,000 clones, roughly 84% of which appear only once. Sequencing was performed on peripheral blood. The source is a man aged 35 to 55 with acute or convalescent COVID-19. Each CDR3 is given with its conserved first and last residue. D genes are given only for firm matches. Not every row has a clone size; where given, it reads once, few, many or a size class.

>once|TRBV6-4|TRBD1|TRBJ2-5
CASSDSSGGRETQYF
TGTGCCAGCAGTGACTCGTCAGGGGGCAGGGAGACCCAGTACTTC
>once|TRBV5-1|TRBD2|TRBJ2-5
CASSLLAGYQETQYF
TGCGCCAGCAGCTTGCTAGCGGGATACCAAGAGACCCAGTACTTC
>NA|TRBV7-8|NA|TRBJ2-3
CASSWGGLAMDTQYF
TGTGCCAGCAGCTGGGGTGGGCTAGCAATGGATACGCAGTATTTT
>NA|TRBV29-1|TRBD2|TRBJ2-3
CSVETLAGVTDTQYF
TGCAGCGTGGAGACACTAGCGGGAGTGACAGATACGCAGTATTTT
>NA|TRBV9|TRBD2|TRBJ2-3
CASSVGLAGAPTDTQYF
TGTGCCAGCAGCGTAGGACTAGCGGGGGCCCCCACAGATACGCAGTATTTT
>NA|TRBV11-2|NA|TRBJ1-2
CASSSLGRNYGYTF
TGTGCCAGCAGCTCCTTAGGCAGGAACTATGGCTACACCTTC
>NA|TRBV19|NA|TRBJ1-1
CASSTAWGMNTEAFF
TGTGCCAGTAGTACGGCATGGGGCATGAACACTGAAGCTTTCTTT
>once|TRBV4-2|TRBD1|TRBJ1-4
CASSRSQGLEKLFF
TGTGCCAGCAGCCGATCACAGGGGTTAGAAAAACTGTTTTTT
>NA|TRBV4-1|NA|TRBJ2-1
CASSEGGDYNEQFF
TGCGCCAGCAGCGAGGGAGGAGACTACAATGAGCAGTTCTTC
>NA|TRBV12-3/TRBV12-4|NA|TRBJ2-7
CASSQNYEQYF
TGTGCCAGCAGTCAGAATTACGAGCAGTACTTC
>once|TRBV10-2|TRBD2|TRBJ2-7
CASFPGTSGAYEQYF
TGCGCCAGCTTCCCTGGGACTAGCGGGGCGTACGAGCAGTACTTC
>few|TRBV18|TRBD2|TRBJ2-3
CASSPGLASTDTQYF
TGTGCCAGCTCACCGGGACTAGCTAGCACAGATACGCAGTATTTT
>few|TRBV7-9|TRBD2|TRBJ2-5
CASSPRAGEETQYF
TGTGCCAGCAGCCCTAGGGCGGGAGAGGAGACCCAGTACTTC
>NA|TRBV5-1|TRBD2|TRBJ2-2
CASSFGLAVNTGELFF
TGCGCCAGCAGCTTCGGACTAGCGGTGAACACCGGGGAGCTGTTTTTT
>NA|TRBV28|NA|TRBJ1-3
CASSVAGASGNTIYF
TGTGCCAGCAGTGTAGCGGGGGCTTCAGGAAACACCATATATTTT
>NA|TRBV9|NA|TRBJ2-3
CASSPDRDTQYF
TGTGCCAGCAGCCCCGACAGGGATACGCAGTATTTT
>few|TRBV5-8|NA|TRBJ2-5
CASSLERPVARLGETQYF
TGTGCCAGCAGCTTGGAGAGGCCGGTAGCCCGGTTGGGAGAGACCCAGTACTTC
>NA|TRBV10-3|TRBD2|TRBJ2-3
CAYSRLAGTDTQYF
TGTGCCTACAGCCGACTAGCGGGCACAGATACGCAGTATTTT
>NA|TRBV9|TRBD1|TRBJ1-3
CASSVTTGGFGNTIYF
TGTGCCAGCAGCGTGACGACAGGGGGCTTTGGAAACACCATATATTTT
>few|TRBV3-1/TRBV3-2|NA|TRBJ2-5
CASSQQPRDTETQYF
TGTGCCAGCAGCCAGCAACCCAGGGATACGGAGACCCAGTACTTC
>NA|TRBV6-5|NA|TRBJ2-3
CASSYRLDPDTQYF
TGTGCCAGCAGTTACAGGCTAGATCCAGATACGCAGTATTTT
>NA|TRBV7-6|NA|TRBJ1-1
CASSPGGIWNTEAFF
TGTGCCAGCAGCCCGGGGGGGATATGGAACACTGAAGCTTTCTTT
>NA|TRBV9|NA|TRBJ2-1
CASSVSPGSNEQFF
TGTGCCAGCAGCGTATCTCCGGGAAGTAATGAGCAGTTCTTC
>NA|TRBV7-2|TRBD1|TRBJ2-7
CASSLKWTGTEQYF
TGTGCCAGCAGTTTAAAGTGGACAGGGACCGAGCAGTACTTC
>NA|TRBV2|TRBD1|TRBJ1-5
CASSRDRGGNQPQHF
TGTGCCAGCAGTCGGGACAGGGGTGGCAATCAGCCCCAGCATTTT
>NA|TRBV5-5|NA|TRBJ2-7
CASSLGVGYEQYF
TGTGCCAGCAGCTTAGGGGTGGGCTACGAGCAGTACTTC
>NA|TRBV7-2|NA|TRBJ1-1
CASSPPRANTEAFF
TGTGCCAGCAGCCCCCCGAGGGCGAACACTGAAGCTTTCTTT
>NA|TRBV9|NA|TRBJ1-5
CASSVGAGAGQPQHF
TGTGCCAGCAGCGTAGGGGCAGGGGCAGGTCAGCCCCAGCATTTT
>NA|TRBV5-1|TRBD1|TRBJ2-4
CASRQGGAAKNIQYF
TGCGCCAGCAGACAAGGGGGCGCCGCCAAAAACATTCAGTACTTC
>NA|TRBV9|TRBD1|TRBJ2-1
CASSEGRQGGQFF
TGTGCCAGCAGCGAGGGTAGACAGGGGGGTCAGTTCTTC
>NA|TRBV5-1|TRBD2|TRBJ2-3
CASSLDPSGRGDTQYF
TGCGCCAGCAGCTTGGATCCTAGCGGGAGGGGAGATACGCAGTATTTT
>NA|TRBV3-1/TRBV3-2|NA|TRBJ2-7
CASSLGLSYEQYF
TGTGCCAGCAGCCTGGGACTTTCCTACGAGCAGTACTTC
>NA|TRBV6-5|NA|TRBJ1-2
CASSYSAIYGYTF
TGTGCCAGCAGTTACTCTGCTATTTATGGCTACACCTTC
>NA|TRBV2|TRBD2|TRBJ2-3
CASSDIAGDTDTQYF
TGTGCCAGCAGTGATATAGCGGGGGACACAGATACGCAGTATTTT
>NA|TRBV11-1|TRBD2|TRBJ2-1
CASSPLGGLAGEQFF
TGTGCCAGCAGCCCCTTGGGAGGGCTAGCGGGCGAGCAGTTCTTC
>NA|TRBV10-3|NA|TRBJ1-4
CAISEPRVEKLFF
TGTGCCATCAGTGAGCCCCGGGTTGAAAAACTGTTTTTT
>NA|TRBV5-1|TRBD1|TRBJ2-3
CASSFGRGFADTQYF
TGCGCCAGCAGCTTTGGCAGGGGGTTTGCAGATACGCAGTATTTT
>few|TRBV5-1|TRBD1|TRBJ1-4
CASRDPTGGNEKLFF
TGCGCCAGCAGGGACCCGACAGGGGGAAATGAAAAACTGTTTTTT
>NA|TRBV30|NA|TRBJ1-1
CARLGRGKENTEAFF
TGTGCCCGCCTGGGCAGGGGTAAAGAGAACACTGAAGCTTTCTTT
>NA|TRBV29-1|NA|TRBJ2-7
CSVSRAYEQYF
TGCAGCGTTTCCAGGGCCTACGAGCAGTACTTC
>NA|TRBV28|TRBD2|TRBJ2-5
CASSSLKSGGAKETQYF
TGTGCCAGCAGTTCCCTAAAAAGCGGGGGAGCAAAAGAGACCCAGTACTTC
>NA|TRBV30|TRBD1|TRBJ2-3
CAWSGGTGVTDTQYF
TGTGCCTGGAGTGGCGGGACAGGGGTCACAGATACGCAGTATTTT
>NA|TRBV28|TRBD1|TRBJ2-5
CASKFSGQGAGETQYF
TGTGCCAGCAAGTTTTCCGGACAGGGGGCGGGGGAGACCCAGTACTTC
>NA|TRBV14|NA|TRBJ1-6
CASSQGVANSPLHF
TGTGCCAGCAGCCAGGGAGTAGCTAATTCACCCCTCCACTTT
>NA|TRBV18|NA|TRBJ2-2
CASSPRAVPNTGELFF
TGTGCCAGCTCACCACGGGCAGTTCCGAACACCGGGGAGCTGTTTTTT
>NA|TRBV7-8|NA|TRBJ2-7
CASSFSLYEQYF
TGTGCCAGCAGCTTTAGTCTTTACGAGCAGTACTTC
>NA|TRBV5-1|NA|TRBJ2-3
CASSLPVAATDTQYF
TGCGCCAGCAGCTTGCCAGTAGCGGCAACAGATACGCAGTATTTT